This TCR beta chain was identified during a study of blood T cells in healthy people across ages. Using a J-beta primer mix together with a sample-barcoded 5' primer, a second PCR was run for roughly 6 to 11 cycles. MiXCR was run by TCRdb on the 5' RACE reads, yielding one entry per CDR3 protein. The repertoire holds about 1,600,000 distinct CDR3 sequences, around 39% seen once, with 7.9% in the top ten. The CDR3 spans 15 residues. Germline V gene data show CDR1 as DFQATT and CDR2 as SNEGSKA (reference sequence). V was shortened by 5 bases and J by 2 bases, with 15 bases between the two germline ends. Caucasian individuals from Russia who were healthy and aged 6 to 90 acted as donors.

This TCR derives from a woman under 30 in good health. The rearrangement joins TRBV20-1 to TRBJ2-2; D is perhaps TRBD2 (7 bases). Specimen: blood. The CDR3 region has the DNA TGCAGTGCTGGGGAGGGGGGGATCAACACCGGGGAGCTGTTTTTT. Amino acids: CSAGEGGINTGELFF.